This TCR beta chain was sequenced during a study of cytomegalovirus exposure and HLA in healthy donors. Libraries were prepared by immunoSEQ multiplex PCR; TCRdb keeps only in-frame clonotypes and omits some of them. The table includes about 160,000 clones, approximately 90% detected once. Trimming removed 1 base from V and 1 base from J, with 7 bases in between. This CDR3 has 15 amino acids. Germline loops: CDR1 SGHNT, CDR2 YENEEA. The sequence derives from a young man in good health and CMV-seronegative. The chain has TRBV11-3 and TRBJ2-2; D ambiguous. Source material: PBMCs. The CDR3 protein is CASSLGAGNTGELFF. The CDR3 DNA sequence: TGTGCCAGCAGCTTAGGGGCAGGGAACACCGGGGAGCTGTTTTTT.